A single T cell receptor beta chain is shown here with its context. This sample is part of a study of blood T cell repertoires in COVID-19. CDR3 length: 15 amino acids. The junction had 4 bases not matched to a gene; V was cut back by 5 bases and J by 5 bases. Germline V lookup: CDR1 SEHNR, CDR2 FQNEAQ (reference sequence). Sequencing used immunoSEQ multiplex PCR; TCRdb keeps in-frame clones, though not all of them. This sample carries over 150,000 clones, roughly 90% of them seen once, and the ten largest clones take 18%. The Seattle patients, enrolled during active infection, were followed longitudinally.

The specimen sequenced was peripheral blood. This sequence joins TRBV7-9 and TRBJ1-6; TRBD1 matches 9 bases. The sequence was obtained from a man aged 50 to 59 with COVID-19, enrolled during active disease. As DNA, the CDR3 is TGTGCCAGCAGCAACCGGGACAGGGATAATTCACCCCTCCACTTT. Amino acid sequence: CASSNRDRDNSPLHF.